The rows below give T cell receptor beta chains drawn from one sample of a study of T cell responses to AZD1222 COVID-19 vaccine. Clones were sequenced by immunoSEQ multiplex PCR, and TCRdb holds only the in-frame ones, with some missing. Here the sample spans around 84,000 clones, 87% being singletons. Sequenced here: peripheral blood, sampled on day 0 of AZD1222 vaccination. All receptors come from an adult in good health. The CDR3 runs from the conserved cysteine through the conserved F or W. Each record gives: V gene, J gene, D gene, clone size, CDR3 DNA, CDR3 protein. The D gene is left open where the match is weak. For some rows the clone size is stated as once, few or many, or as a class when expanded; others skip it.

TRBV25-1	TRBJ1-1	NA	once	TGTGCCAGCAGTGAATCGGGGAGGACGATTACTGAAGCTTTCTTT	CASSESGRTITEAFF
TRBV10-3	TRBJ2-5	TRBD1	once	TGTGCCACCGCTCCGGGACAGGGGTCAGAGACCCAGTACTTC	CATAPGQGSETQYF
TRBV5-8	TRBJ1-3	NA	NA	TGTGCCAGCAGTTCCTGGGACCGGGGAAACACCATATATTTT	CASSSWDRGNTIYF
TRBV5-1	TRBJ2-5	TRBD1	NA	TGCGCCAGCAGCCCGGGACAGGGAAGTTATCAAGAGACCCAGTACTTC	CASSPGQGSYQETQYF
TRBV18	TRBJ2-5	NA	NA	TGTGCCAGCTCTAGACAGCACCAAGAGACCCAGTACTTC	CASSRQHQETQYF
TRBV7-2	TRBJ2-7	NA	NA	TGTGCCAGCAGCTTGGGTTCGACGTGGGGCTCCTACGAGCAGTACTTC	CASSLGSTWGSYEQYF
TRBV15	TRBJ2-5	TRBD2	NA	TGTGCCACCAGCAGCCTAGCGGGGTTGCAGGAGACCCAGTACTTC	CATSSLAGLQETQYF
TRBV10-3	TRBJ1-3	TRBD1	NA	TGTGCCACGCGCGCTGGACAGGGCGAGGGAAACACCATATATTTT	CATRAGQGEGNTIYF
TRBV9	TRBJ2-1	TRBD2	NA	TGTGCCAGCAGCGCAACAGGGACAACCGGGACTAGCCGATTTTCCTACAATGAGCAGTTCTTC	CASSATGTTGTSRFSYNEQFF
TRBV19	TRBJ2-3	NA	NA	TGTGCCAGTAGTATTCATGGACTTGGCACAGATACGCAGTATTTT	CASSIHGLGTDTQYF
TRBV27	TRBJ1-4	NA	NA	TGTGCCAGCTCTAAGAGCGCAACTAATGAAAAACTGTTTTTT	CASSKSATNEKLFF
TRBV30	TRBJ1-5	TRBD1	NA	TGTGCCTGGAGGCTGGGGACAGGGCACGGTCAGCCCCAGCATTTT	CAWRLGTGHGQPQHF
TRBV3-1/TRBV3-2	TRBJ1-4	TRBD1	NA	TGTGCCAGCAGCCAAGACCCCGGGACAGCTGGTGAAAAACTGTTTTTT	CASSQDPGTAGEKLFF
TRBV6-6	TRBJ2-7	TRBD2	once	TGTGCCAGCAGTCCAACCGGGGGGACTAGCGGGAGACTGTACGAGCAGTACTTC	CASSPTGGTSGRLYEQYF